Listed below are T cell receptor beta chains from one sample, sequenced in a study of CD8 T cells in ankylosing spondylitis. MiXCR, run by TCRdb on the 5' RACE reads, gives a single entry per CDR3 protein. The sample consists of about 420,000 distinct CDR3 sequences, around 22% of them appearing once. The source material was blood, either unsorted or a sorted T cell fraction (not recorded which). The origin of the receptors is a male donor with ankylosing spondylitis. CDR3s include the opening cysteine and the closing phenylalanine or tryptophan. D genes are given only for firm matches. Size values are once, few and many counts, or a class for expanded clones, and some rows have none.

v_call: TRBV20-1; j_call: TRBJ2-3; clone_size: NA; d_call: TRBD1; cdr3_aa: CSATNRQGTDTQYF; cdr3_nt: TGCAGTGCTACAAATCGACAGGGTACAGATACGCAGTATTTT
v_call: TRBV25-1; j_call: TRBJ2-3; clone_size: NA; d_call: TRBD1; cdr3_aa: CASSEQGATDTQYF; cdr3_nt: TGTGCCAGCAGTGAACAGGGGGCAACAGATACGCAGTATTTT
v_call: TRBV27; j_call: TRBJ2-3; clone_size: NA; d_call: NA; cdr3_aa: CASSRPNTDTQYF; cdr3_nt: TGTGCCAGCAGTCGACCGAACACAGATACGCAGTATTTT
v_call: TRBV5-5; j_call: TRBJ2-1; clone_size: many; d_call: NA; cdr3_aa: CASSLYSAEFYNEQFF; cdr3_nt: TGTGCCAGCAGCTTGTATTCGGCCGAATTCTACAATGAGCAGTTCTTC
v_call: TRBV4-3; j_call: TRBJ1-3; clone_size: NA; d_call: NA; cdr3_aa: CASSQDRSGGGNTIYF; cdr3_nt: TGCGCCAGCAGCCAAGATCGCTCAGGAGGTGGAAACACCATATATTTT
v_call: TRBV18; j_call: TRBJ1-4; clone_size: few; d_call: NA; cdr3_aa: CASDRGGAREKLFF; cdr3_nt: TGTGCCAGCGACCGCGGGGGGGCCCGTGAAAAACTGTTTTTT
v_call: TRBV19; j_call: TRBJ2-2; clone_size: NA; d_call: NA; cdr3_aa: CATATGQTGELFF; cdr3_nt: TGTGCCACCGCGACAGGTCAGACCGGGGAGCTGTTTTTT
v_call: TRBV2; j_call: TRBJ2-3; clone_size: NA; d_call: TRBD2; cdr3_aa: CASSDTSGMDTDTQYF; cdr3_nt: TGTGCCAGCAGTGATACTAGCGGGATGGACACAGATACGCAGTATTTT
v_call: TRBV4-2; j_call: TRBJ1-2; clone_size: NA; d_call: NA; cdr3_aa: CASSQDLGLNGYTF; cdr3_nt: TGTGCCAGCAGCCAAGATTTAGGGCTCAATGGCTACACCTTC
v_call: TRBV20-1; j_call: TRBJ2-3; clone_size: NA; d_call: TRBD2; cdr3_aa: CSARDRSGNTDTQYF; cdr3_nt: TGCAGTGCTAGAGATCGCAGCGGGAACACAGATACGCAGTATTTT
v_call: TRBV7-9; j_call: TRBJ2-7; clone_size: many; d_call: NA; cdr3_aa: CASSGWDFAGYEQYF; cdr3_nt: TGTGCCAGCAGCGGATGGGACTTCGCCGGCTACGAGCAGTACTTC
v_call: TRBV20-1; j_call: TRBJ2-1; clone_size: NA; d_call: TRBD1; cdr3_aa: CSVEDRIGRNEQFF; cdr3_nt: TGCAGTGTGGAGGACAGGATAGGCCGAAATGAGCAGTTCTTC
v_call: TRBV3-1; j_call: TRBJ1-1; clone_size: NA; d_call: NA; cdr3_aa: CASSQDPDREAFF; cdr3_nt: TGTGCCAGCAGCCAAGATCCCGACAGGGAAGCTTTCTTT
v_call: TRBV6-2/TRBV6-3; j_call: TRBJ1-1; clone_size: NA; d_call: NA; cdr3_aa: CASSYSGLTNTEAFF; cdr3_nt: TGTGCCAGCAGTTACTCCGGACTGACGAACACTGAAGCTTTCTTT
v_call: TRBV5-1; j_call: TRBJ2-5; clone_size: few; d_call: TRBD2; cdr3_aa: CASSLVPREGETQYF; cdr3_nt: TGCGCCAGCAGCTTGGTCCCTCGGGAGGGGGAGACCCAGTACTTC
v_call: TRBV29-1; j_call: TRBJ2-1; clone_size: few; d_call: NA; cdr3_aa: CSVIKGGTGRHEQFF; cdr3_nt: TGCAGCGTCATCAAGGGGGGGACAGGTAGACATGAGCAGTTCTTC
v_call: TRBV18; j_call: TRBJ2-5; clone_size: NA; d_call: NA; cdr3_aa: CASSPPHIQETQYF; cdr3_nt: TGTGCCAGCTCACCACCCCACATCCAAGAGACCCAGTACTTC
v_call: TRBV6-5; j_call: TRBJ2-7; clone_size: NA; d_call: TRBD2; cdr3_aa: CASSYLPRTSRYEQYF; cdr3_nt: TGTGCCAGCAGTTACTTACCCCGGACTAGCCGCTACGAGCAGTACTTC
v_call: TRBV29-1; j_call: TRBJ2-3; clone_size: NA; d_call: NA; cdr3_aa: CSVDSGLRDTQYF; cdr3_nt: TGCAGCGTTGATTCCGGGTTGAGAGATACGCAGTATTTT
v_call: TRBV20-1; j_call: TRBJ2-7; clone_size: few; d_call: TRBD2; cdr3_aa: CSARPPGLVPYEQYF; cdr3_nt: TGCAGTGCTAGACCCCCGGGACTAGTTCCTTACGAGCAGTACTTC
v_call: TRBV20-1; j_call: TRBJ1-1; clone_size: few; d_call: NA; cdr3_aa: CSARAPGQNTEAFF; cdr3_nt: TGCAGTGCTAGAGCCCCGGGACAGAACACTGAAGCTTTCTTT
v_call: TRBV3-1; j_call: TRBJ1-1; clone_size: few; d_call: NA; cdr3_aa: CASSLQDGVKAFF; cdr3_nt: TGTGCCAGCAGCCTACAGGACGGAGTGAAAGCTTTCTTT
v_call: TRBV14; j_call: TRBJ1-3; clone_size: few; d_call: NA; cdr3_aa: CASSLGDHSGNTIYF; cdr3_nt: TGTGCCAGCAGCCTCGGCGACCACTCTGGAAACACCATATATTTT
v_call: TRBV5-1; j_call: TRBJ1-1; clone_size: once; d_call: NA; cdr3_aa: CASSLVSGTPTEAFF; cdr3_nt: TGCGCCAGCAGCTTGGTTTCGGGGACTCCGACTGAAGCTTTCTTT
v_call: TRBV4-3; j_call: TRBJ2-1; clone_size: NA; d_call: TRBD1; cdr3_aa: CASSYPGTGGSGNEQFF; cdr3_nt: TGCGCCAGCAGCTACCCCGGGACAGGGGGGTCGGGCAATGAGCAGTTCTTC
v_call: TRBV19; j_call: TRBJ2-2; clone_size: NA; d_call: NA; cdr3_aa: CASSIRSGSTGELFF; cdr3_nt: TGTGCCAGTAGTATAAGGTCGGGAAGCACCGGGGAGCTGTTTTTT
v_call: TRBV4-2; j_call: TRBJ1-1; clone_size: NA; d_call: NA; cdr3_aa: CASSQAPMGGLYTEAFF; cdr3_nt: TGTGCCAGCAGCCAAGCCCCCATGGGGGGGCTCTACACTGAAGCTTTCTTT
v_call: TRBV11-2; j_call: TRBJ2-1; clone_size: few; d_call: NA; cdr3_aa: CASSSRGYYNEQFF; cdr3_nt: TGTGCCAGCAGCTCGAGAGGGTACTACAATGAGCAGTTCTTC
v_call: TRBV12-3/TRBV12-4; j_call: TRBJ1-1; clone_size: few; d_call: NA; cdr3_aa: CASSYGQALEAFF; cdr3_nt: TGTGCCAGCAGTTACGGACAAGCACTTGAAGCTTTCTTT
v_call: TRBV27; j_call: TRBJ2-3; clone_size: few; d_call: TRBD2; cdr3_aa: CASSLSPSGRGTQYF; cdr3_nt: TGTGCCAGCAGTTTATCGCCCAGCGGGAGAGGTACGCAGTATTTT
v_call: TRBV11-2; j_call: TRBJ2-2; clone_size: NA; d_call: NA; cdr3_aa: CASRPTPTTYGELFF; cdr3_nt: TGTGCCAGCAGGCCAACTCCGACGACCTACGGGGAGCTGTTTTTT